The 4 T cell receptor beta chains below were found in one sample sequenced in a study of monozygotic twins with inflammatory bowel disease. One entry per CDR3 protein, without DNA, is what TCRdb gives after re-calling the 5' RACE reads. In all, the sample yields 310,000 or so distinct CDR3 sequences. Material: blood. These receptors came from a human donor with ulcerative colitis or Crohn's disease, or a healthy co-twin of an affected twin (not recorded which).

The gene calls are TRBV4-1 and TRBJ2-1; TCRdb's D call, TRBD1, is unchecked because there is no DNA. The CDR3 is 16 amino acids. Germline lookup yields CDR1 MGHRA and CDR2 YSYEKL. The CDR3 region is CASSPQPGETRVVQFF.

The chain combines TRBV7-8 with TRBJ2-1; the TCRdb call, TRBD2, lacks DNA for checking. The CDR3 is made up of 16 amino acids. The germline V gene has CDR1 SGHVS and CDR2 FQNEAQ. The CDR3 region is CASSLLAGYSYNEQFF.

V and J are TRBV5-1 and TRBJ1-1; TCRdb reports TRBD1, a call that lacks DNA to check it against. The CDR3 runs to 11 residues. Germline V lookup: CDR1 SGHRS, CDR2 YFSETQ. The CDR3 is CASSTDGVAFF.

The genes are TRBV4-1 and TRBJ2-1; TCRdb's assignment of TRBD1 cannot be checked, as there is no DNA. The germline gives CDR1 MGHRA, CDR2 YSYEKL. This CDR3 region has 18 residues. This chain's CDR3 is CASSRGGNLAGGSNEQFF.